The 32 T cell receptor beta chains listed next were all sequenced from one sample in a study of T cell changes during pregnancy in multiple sclerosis. Method: immunoSEQ multiplex PCR; TCRdb's copy keeps in-frame clones and lacks some. The sample comprises about 40,000 clones, roughly 92% of which are singletons, and 1.2% rests with the top ten. The sample in question was peripheral blood, obtained before pregnancy. These receptor sequences come from a female donor with multiple sclerosis, enrolled in a pregnancy study.

The CDR3 sequence is CASSPLTGAGNTQYF. The CDR3 DNA reads TGTGCCAGCAGCCCTTTAACGGGAGCTGGAAATACGCAGTATTTT. The J gene is TRBJ2-3, the V gene TRBV7-9; D is possibly TRBD2 (6 bases). Trimming pared 5 bases from V and 7 bases from J, leaving 19 bases between. CDR3 length: 15 residues. Germline V CDR1 and CDR2: SEHNR, FQNEAQ (reference sequence).

The CDR3 sequence: CASRTGTSGYNEQFF. The CDR3 region has the DNA TGTGCCAGCAGGACAGGGACTAGCGGGTACAATGAGCAGTTCTTC. This chain joins TRBV6-5 and TRBJ2-1, with TRBD2 matching over 12 bases. The V and J ends lost 6 bases and 4 bases, in that order; junction bases with no gene match: 4. This CDR3 has 15 amino acids. Germline V gene data show CDR1 as MNHEY and CDR2 as SVGAGI.

The chain employs TRBV19 and TRBJ2-2; no clear D gene. Germline V CDR1 and CDR2: LNHDA, SQIVND (reference sequence). The CDR3 is 16 amino acids. V was shortened by 7 bases and J by 3 bases, with 18 bases between the two germline ends. CDR3 DNA: TGTGCCAGTACCACTCCGAGCCGTTCTTACACCGGGGAGCTGTTTTTT. Translation gives CASTTPSRSYTGELFF. The full variable domain, completed using reference TRBV19 and TRBJ2-2, is DGGITQSPKYLFRKEGQNVTLSCEQNLNHDAMYWYRQDPGQGLRLIYYSQIVNDFQKGDIAEGYSVSREKKESFPLTVTSAQKNPTAFYLCASTTPSRSYTGELFFGEGSRLTVL.

The rearrangement links TRBV4-2 to TRBJ2-7, with D maybe TRBD2 (5 bases). Between the trimmed V and J ends, which lost 0 bases and 0 bases, there was a span of 9 bases. Germline loops: CDR1 LGHNA, CDR2 YNFKEQ. This CDR3 has 15 amino acids. The CDR3 nucleotides are TGTGCCAGCAGCCAAGAGAGGGTTCCCTCCTACGAGCAGTACTTC. This sequence encodes CASSQERVPSYEQYF.

The V call is TRBV11-2, the J call TRBJ2-3; weak D call: TRBD2 (6 bases). The CDR3 runs 15 residues. The V end lost 0 bases, the J end lost 0 bases, and 7 bases lay between the germline ends. Germline V CDR1 and CDR2: SGHAT, FQNNGV. CDR3 region: CASSLDGLSTDTQYF. CDR3 nucleotide sequence: TGTGCCAGCAGCTTAGACGGACTAAGCACAGATACGCAGTATTTT.

V is TRBV7-2 and J is TRBJ2-2, with 11 bases matching TRBD2. The germline V gene encodes CDR1 SGHTA and CDR2 FQGNSA. Trimming removed 9 bases from V and 7 bases from J; junction bases left unmatched: 7. The CDR3 contains 14 residues. The CDR3 DNA reads TGTGCCAGTAGTAGCGGGAGGGCCAACGGGGAGCTGTTTTTT. This gives the protein CASSSGRANGELFF.

This chain joins TRBV6-5 and TRBJ1-1; TRBD1 might be the D (6 bases). This CDR3 has 14 amino acids. V dropped 4 bases and J dropped 1 base, with 10 bases sitting between them. Per germline, CDR1 MNHEY and CDR2 SVGAGI. The CDR3 DNA reads TGTGCCAGCAGTTCCGAGACAGGGAACACTGAAGCTTTCTTT. Translated, it gives CASSSETGNTEAFF.

This clone was detected only once. V and J are TRBV4-2 and TRBJ1-5; D is undetermined. The CDR3 consists of 15 residues. V was clipped by 0 bases and J by 2 bases, with 8 bases between them. CDR1 and CDR2 from the germline V gene are LGHNA and YNFKEQ. Here the CDR3 DNA reads TGTGCCAGCAGCCAAGAAGGAGGGCGCAATCAGCCCCAGCATTTT. Residues: CASSQEGGRNQPQHF.

This chain links TRBV9 with TRBJ1-1, with a tentative D call TRBD1 (5 bases). Germline CDR1 SGDLS, CDR2 YYNGEE. The CDR3 is made up of 18 amino acids. Trimming cost V 3 bases and J 3 bases, with 24 bases left between them. The CDR3 loop is CASSEAGPRVRSDTEAFF. CDR3 nucleotide sequence: TGTGCCAGCAGCGAAGCAGGTCCCAGGGTTAGAAGTGACACTGAAGCTTTCTTT.

The rearrangement uses TRBV5-6 and TRBJ1-2, with 8 positions matching TRBD1. The CDR3 has 15 amino acids. V trimming: 3 bases; J trimming: 8 bases; junction bases outside the gene matches: 12. Germline V CDR1 and CDR2: SGHDT, YYEEEE. The CDR3 coding sequence is TGTGCCAGCAGCTCGATCCTGGACAGGGCAGGAGGCTACACCTTC. Residues: CASSSILDRAGGYTF.

CDR3 in amino acids: CASSLTGELFF. The CDR3 nucleotides read TGTGCCAGCAGCCTCACCGGGGAGCTGTTTTTT. The J gene is TRBJ2-2, the V gene TRBV7-9; the D is unclear. V dropped 5 bases and J dropped 4 bases, with 2 bases sitting between them. Looked up from germline, CDR1 is SEHNR and CDR2 is FQNEAQ (reference sequence). The CDR3 spans 11 residues.

V usage is TRBV9 and J usage is TRBJ2-4, with 7 positions matching TRBD2. V shed 4 bases and J 5 bases; nucleotides not matched to a gene: 12. The CDR3 is 16 amino acids. CDR1 is SGDLS, CDR2 YYNGEE, per germline. The CDR3 coding sequence is TGTGCCAGCAGCAAAACGAGCGGGATAGGGCAAAACATTCAGTACTTC. Its protein is CASSKTSGIGQNIQYF.

V is TRBV5-1 and J is TRBJ2-1, with 9 bases aligning to TRBD2. Losses at the gene ends were 0 bases for V and 7 bases for J; bases not matched to a gene: 17. This CDR3 has 19 amino acids. Germline lookup yields CDR1 SGHRS and CDR2 YFSETQ. The CDR3 nucleotides read TGCGCCAGCAGCTTGGCCACCCCAGCTGAGCGGGAGGCTTTTAATGAGCAGTTCTTC. It is translated as CASSLATPAEREAFNEQFF.

The genes are TRBV28 and TRBJ1-3, with D unclear. Germline CDR1 reads MDHEN; CDR2 reads SYDVKM. Trimming cost V 3 bases and J 0 bases, with 6 bases left between them. The CDR3 totals 14 residues. CDR3 amino acids: CASSFMSSGNTIYF. CDR3 DNA: TGTGCCAGCAGTTTTATGAGCTCTGGAAACACCATATATTTT.

This rearrangement joins TRBV7-9 to TRBJ1-1; TRBD1 aligns across 8 bases. The CDR3 runs to 15 residues. Per the germline V gene, CDR1 is SEHNR and CDR2 is FQNEAQ (reference sequence). V gave up 5 bases and J gave up 1 base; unmatched junction bases: 6. CDR3 sequence reads: CASSQIGTGNTEAFF. Here the CDR3 DNA reads TGTGCCAGCAGCCAAATCGGGACAGGGAACACTGAAGCTTTCTTT.

The chain combines TRBV6-1 with TRBJ2-7; TRBD2 aligns across 8 bases. CDR1 is MNHNS and CDR2 is SASEGT in the germline V gene. Unmatched junction bases numbered 11, after V lost 8 bases and J lost 2 bases. The CDR3 runs to 15 residues. The DNA for the CDR3 is TGTGCCAGCGTCAGTCCGGGAGGGCCGCCCTACGAGCAGTACTTC. Its translation is CASVSPGGPPYEQYF.

V is TRBV5-1 and J is TRBJ2-3; D is perhaps TRBD1 (5 bases). Trimming cost V 3 bases and J 0 bases, with 11 bases left between them. The V gene's germline CDR1 is SGHRS and CDR2 YFSETQ. The CDR3 extends over 15 amino acids. The CDR3 sequence is CASSWLGLSTDTQYF. DNA for the CDR3: TGCGCCAGCAGCTGGCTGGGGCTTAGCACAGATACGCAGTATTTT.

The V call is TRBV7-2, the J call TRBJ2-5, with D possibly matching TRBD2 (6 bases). The CDR3 loop spans 15 amino acids. Germline V gene lookup returns CDR1 SGHTA and CDR2 FQGNSA. With 5 bases removed from V and 1 base from J, the gap between germline ends came to 14 bases. The CDR3 protein is CASSRSSESQETQYF. In DNA, the CDR3 is TGTGCCAGCAGCCGCTCTAGCGAGAGCCAAGAGACCCAGTACTTC.

The CDR3 spells CASSVQVTDTQYF. For the CDR3, the DNA is TGTGCCAGCAGCGTCCAGGTCACAGATACGCAGTATTTT. V usage is TRBV9 and J usage is TRBJ2-3, with no clear D. The CDR3 contains 13 residues. Germline loops: CDR1 SGDLS, CDR2 YYNGEE. V lost 2 bases and J lost 2, with 6 bases in between.

The V and J genes are TRBV5-6 and TRBJ1-2; possible D gene TRBD1, 5 bases. Germline values: CDR1 SGHDT, CDR2 YYEEEE. Trimming stripped 2 bases from V and 4 bases from J, with 12 bases between. The CDR3 is made up of 14 amino acids. The CDR3 here is CASSFFGGLYGYTF. The CDR3 region has the DNA TGTGCCAGCAGCTTCTTCGGGGGACTCTATGGCTACACCTTC.

This rearrangement joins TRBV28 to TRBJ2-7, with 9 bases fitting TRBD2. Germline V gene lookup returns CDR1 MDHEN and CDR2 SYDVKM. The CDR3 consists of 13 residues. V trimming: 6 bases; J trimming: 0 bases; junction bases outside the gene matches: 0. The CDR3 DNA follows: TGTGCCAGCAGGACTAGCGGCTCCTACGAGCAGTACTTC. Amino acids: CASRTSGSYEQYF.

The J gene is TRBJ2-7, the V gene TRBV5-6, with D hard to call. V was trimmed by 0 bases and J by 2 bases, leaving 9 bases between them. This CDR3 has 14 amino acids. The V gene's germline CDR1 is SGHDT and CDR2 YYEEEE. CDR3 sequence reads: CASSLGATPYEQYF. In DNA form, the CDR3 reads TGTGCCAGCAGCTTGGGGGCTACCCCCTACGAGCAGTACTTC.

The chain carries TRBV25-1 and TRBJ1-6, with D maybe TRBD1 (5 bases). Germline loops: CDR1 MGHDK, CDR2 SYGVNS. Trimming left V 7 bases short and J 8 bases short, with 9 bases between. This CDR3 spans 12 amino acids. CDR3 amino acids: CASKGQHSPLHF. CDR3 sequence (DNA): TGTGCCAGCAAGGGGCAGCATTCACCCCTCCACTTT.

CDR3: CASSLGTREGRETQYF. CDR3 DNA sequence: TGTGCCAGCAGCTTAGGTACACGGGAAGGACGGGAGACCCAGTACTTC. This rearrangement joins TRBV7-2 to TRBJ2-5, with a possible D match to TRBD2 (5 bases). The germline V and J ends were trimmed by 1 base and 5 bases, with 17 bases remaining between them. Germline CDR1 and CDR2: SGHTA and FQGNSA. This CDR3 region has 16 residues.

The rearrangement uses TRBV19 and TRBJ2-3; possibly TRBD2 for D (5 bases). Germline V gene sequence: CDR1 LNHDA, CDR2 SQIVND (reference sequence). The CDR3 has 17 residues. V was trimmed by 5 bases and J by 6 bases, leaving 24 bases between them. The CDR3 here is CASSAAGDLLKWDTQYF. The CDR3 nucleotides read TGTGCCAGTAGTGCAGCCGGGGATCTCCTTAAGTGGGATACGCAGTATTTT.

The V call is TRBV4-2, the J call TRBJ1-5; D ambiguous. The germline CDR1 and CDR2 sequences are LGHNA and YNFKEQ. This CDR3 region has 16 residues. V dropped 3 bases and J dropped 0 bases, with 12 bases sitting between them. This chain's CDR3 is CASSHAPSDSNQPQHF. The CDR3 DNA follows: TGTGCCAGCAGCCACGCGCCAAGTGATAGCAATCAGCCCCAGCATTTT.

V is TRBV10-3 and J is TRBJ2-7; the D is unclear. The CDR3 extends over 11 amino acids. CDR1 and CDR2 (germline): ENHRY, SYGVKD. V was pared by 8 bases and J by 4 bases, with 9 bases between. The CDR3 is CAILRGYEQYF. The CDR3 coding sequence is TGTGCCATCCTAAGAGGTTACGAGCAGTACTTC.

The V call is TRBV5-4, the J call TRBJ2-3; 10 positions match TRBD2. Germline CDR1 and CDR2: SGHNT and YYREEE (reference sequence). This CDR3 comprises 17 residues. The ends lost 0 bases at V and 4 bases at J; junction bases unmatched: 8. The CDR3 region has the DNA TGTGCCAGCAGCTTGGTGCGACTAGCGGGTACGCCAGATACGCAGTATTTT. Translating it yields CASSLVRLAGTPDTQYF.

This sequence joins TRBV25-1 and TRBJ1-5, with D tentatively TRBD1 (5 bases). Trimming removed 7 bases from V and 4 bases from J, with 11 bases in between. CDR3 length equals 13 residues. Germline V gene lookup returns CDR1 MGHDK and CDR2 SYGVNS. CDR3 coding DNA: TGTGCCAGCAACTCGGGGGAAAATCAGCCCCAGCATTTT. This gives the protein CASNSGENQPQHF.

V is TRBV6-1 and J is TRBJ2-7; possibly TRBD1 for D (6 bases). This CDR3 contains 14 residues. With 4 bases removed from V and 7 bases from J, the gap between germline ends came to 17 bases. Germline CDR1 MNHNS, CDR2 SASEGT. Here the CDR3 reads CASSGPKLGQEQYF. Here the CDR3 DNA reads TGTGCCAGCAGTGGACCGAAACTTGGACAGGAGCAGTACTTC.

This chain joins TRBV30 and TRBJ2-7; D perhaps matches TRBD2 (5 bases). Per the germline V gene, CDR1 is GTSNPN and CDR2 is SVGIG (reference sequence). CDR3 size: 13 residues. Trimming shortened V by 3 bases and J by 3 bases, and 12 bases separated the two germline ends. The CDR3 DNA follows: TGTGCCTGGAGCCGGGGAGCCGGCTACGAGCAGTACTTC. Translating it yields CAWSRGAGYEQYF.

In its sample, this clone was seen once. This chain uses TRBV28 with TRBJ1-5; the match to TRBD1 covers 10 bases. Germline loops: CDR1 MDHEN, CDR2 SYDVKM. Trimming removed 10 bases from V and 7 bases from J; junction bases left unmatched: 10. The CDR3 runs 14 residues. The CDR3 DNA is TGTGCCATTCCGGGGACAGGGGTGGGGCAGCCCCAGCATTTT. As protein: CAIPGTGVGQPQHF.